The 12 T cell receptor beta chains reported below all come from one sample, sequenced in a study of identical twins. MiXCR, run by TCRdb on the 5' RACE reads, gives a single entry per CDR3 protein. The table has fewer than 250,000 distinct CDR3 sequences, roughly a tenth seen once; the top ten hold roughly 5%. Sequencing was carried out using memory (CD45RO+) T cells sorted from blood. These receptors all stem from a woman in her late teens or twenties in good health.

This clonotype was observed a single time. A read error may explain this, as a much larger clone is one base away. CDR3 bases: TGTGCCTGCAGTTTAGGACGTCGACAGGGGGTGAACACTGAAGCTTTCTTT. It yields the protein CACSLGRRQGVNTEAFF. This chain uses TRBV3-1 with TRBJ1-1; TRBD1 agrees at 9 bases. CDR1 is LGHDT, CDR2 YNNKEL, per germline (reference sequence). The CDR3 has 17 amino acids.

The chain carries TRBV20-1 and TRBJ2-1; 13 bases are a match to TRBD2. This CDR3 contains 14 residues. Per the germline V gene, CDR1 is DFQATT and CDR2 is SNEGSKA (reference sequence). V lost 5 bases and J lost 7; bases outside the gene matches: 5. CDR3 amino acids: CSAVPGLAGNEQFF. The DNA of the CDR3 is TGCAGTGCTGTGCCGGGACTAGCGGGAAATGAGCAGTTCTTC.

The gene calls are TRBV7-2 and TRBJ1-6, with unresolved D. The V gene's germline CDR1 is SGHTA and CDR2 FQGNSA. This CDR3 has 14 residues. The V end lost 5 bases, the J end lost 7 bases, and 12 bases lay between the germline ends. The CDR3 bases are TGTGCCAGCAGCCCCGACGGATTAAATTCACCCCTCCACTTT. This translates into CASSPDGLNSPLHF. The complete variable domain, with remaining parts taken from reference TRBV7-2 and TRBJ1-6, reads GAGVSQSPSNKVTEKGKDVELRCDPISGHTALYWYRQSLGQGLEFLIYFQGNSAPDKSGLPSDRFSAERTGGSVSTLTIQRTQQEDSAVYLCASSPDGLNSPLHFGNGTRLTVT.

This clonotype was observed a few times. CDR3 amino acids: CASSIAAYTDTQYF. The CDR3 coding sequence is TGTGCCAGTAGTATAGCTGCGTATACAGATACGCAGTATTTT. The V and J genes are TRBV19 and TRBJ2-3; D gene ambiguous. The CDR3 spans 14 residues. Germline assignment: CDR1 LNHDA and CDR2 SQIVND (reference sequence). V lost 1 base to trimming and J lost 3 bases, with 8 bases between them. The full variable domain, in which reference TRBV19 and TRBJ2-3 provide the parts outside the CDR3, is DGGITQSPKYLFRKEGQNVTLSCEQNLNHDAMYWYRQDPGQGLRLIYYSQIVNDFQKGDIAEGYSVSREKKESFPLTVTSAQKNPTAFYLCASSIAAYTDTQYFGPGTRLTVL.

The chain has TRBV18 and TRBJ1-4; no definite D call. Germline V CDR1 and CDR2: KGHSH, LQKENI. Deletions cut 6 bases from V and 7 bases from J, with 12 bases between. The CDR3 length is 13 residues. Written as DNA, the CDR3 is TGTGCCAGCTCGCGGTCTGAGGGTGAAAAACTGTTTTTT. As protein: CASSRSEGEKLFF.

This clonotype was recorded a few times. The CDR3 DNA reads TGTGCCAGCAGTTACTTGGCTAGCGGGATGAGAGATACGCAGTATTTT. Translated: CASSYLASGMRDTQYF. The chain joins TRBV6-2 or TRBV6-3 to TRBJ2-3, with 9 bases identical to TRBD2. Losses at the gene ends were 1 base for V and 5 bases for J; bases not matched to a gene: 7. CDR3 length: 16 amino acids. Germline V CDR1 and CDR2: MNHEY, SVGEGT.

The V and J genes are TRBV6-2 or TRBV6-3 and TRBJ2-7, with a tentative D call TRBD2 (6 bases). V was clipped by 6 bases and J by 4 bases, with 16 bases between them. The CDR3 spans 14 residues. CDR1 MNHEY and CDR2 SVGEGT come from the germline V gene. The CDR3 coding sequence is TGTGCCAGCAGGTCCTGGCGGGGATATTACGAGCAGTACTTC. It yields the protein CASRSWRGYYEQYF.

In its sample, this clonotype was seen many times. This chain uses TRBV5-1 with TRBJ2-3; D unresolved. V lost 4 bases to trimming and J lost 2 bases, with 14 bases between them. Germline loops: CDR1 SGHRS, CDR2 YFSETQ. The CDR3 consists of 15 residues. CDR3 loop: CASSPDLGITDTQYF. The CDR3 coding sequence is TGCGCCAGCAGCCCGGACCTAGGGATCACAGATACGCAGTATTTT.

This clonotype was counted ten times or more. V and J are TRBV3-1 and TRBJ2-5; D is perhaps TRBD1 or TRBD2 (5 bases each). Trimming took off 3 bases at V and 2 bases at J, with 7 bases between the two ends. Germline CDR1 is LGHDT and CDR2 is YNNKEL (reference sequence). The CDR3 has 13 amino acids. The CDR3 region has the DNA TGTGCCAGCAGCCAGGGACCGCAAGAGACCCAGTACTTC. Amino acids: CASSQGPQETQYF.

This clonotype was counted a few times. V usage is TRBV2 and J usage is TRBJ2-7; D perhaps matches TRBD2 (5 bases). Trimming pared 11 bases from V and 2 bases from J, leaving 16 bases between. CDR3 length equals 13 residues. Germline CDR1 SNHLY, CDR2 FYNNEI. CDR3 protein: CAGSSGATYEQYF. CDR3 in DNA: TGTGCCGGGTCAAGCGGTGCCACCTACGAGCAGTACTTC.

The table lists this clonotype with a few counts. The chain carries TRBV10-1 and TRBJ1-6; D might be TRBD1 (5 bases). The V gene's germline CDR1 is WNHNN and CDR2 SYGVQD (reference sequence). The V end was cut by 10 bases, the J end by 10 bases, with 17 bases between. The CDR3 totals 13 residues. The CDR3 sequence: CATSAGKESPLHF. The CDR3, as DNA: TGCGCCACCTCCGCAGGGAAAGAATCACCCCTCCACTTT.

This clonotype was observed a handful of times. V usage is TRBV11-3 and J usage is TRBJ2-7; 12 nucleotides agree with TRBD2. This CDR3 comprises 15 residues. V gave up 5 bases and J gave up 3 bases; unmatched junction bases: 5. Germline CDR1 SGHNT, CDR2 YENEEA. CDR3 in amino acids: CASSPLAGGFYEQYF. CDR3 in DNA: TGTGCCAGCAGCCCACTAGCGGGGGGATTCTACGAGCAGTACTTC. The complete variable domain, with remaining parts taken from reference TRBV11-3 and TRBJ2-7, reads EAGVVQSPRYKIIEKKQPVAFWCNPISGHNTLYWYLQNLGQGPELLIRYENEEAVDDSQLPKDRFSAERLKGVDSTLKIQPAELGDSAVYLCASSPLAGGFYEQYFGPGTRLTVT.